One TCR beta chain is described in this entry. Its antigen remains unknown. Unsorted whole blood served as the source of blood RNA, and germline DNA was extracted as well. Chronic HBV infection was present in the patients, who were treatment-naive. This entry is derived from a study of tumor-infiltrating lymphocytes in primary liver carcinoma. Study at large: Regardless of tissue type, samples showed similar yields of roughly 3.65 to 8 million productive TCRbeta reads.

The template, roughly 0.45 ug total RNA, yielded TCR beta cDNA made with a constant-region primer. Slightly modified ARM-PCR with three nested multiplex PCR rounds yielded TCR beta libraries. Each of the first two PCR rounds ran about 9 cycles with TRBV1-TRBV30 forward and C-beta reverse primers. TCRdb recomputed calls from the multiplex PCR reads with MiXCR, one row per CDR3 protein. The data hold 320,000 or so distinct CDR3 sequences, with approximately 60% observed a single time. Looked up from germline, CDR1 is SGHAT and CDR2 is FQDESV (reference sequence). The ends were cut back, 6 bases at V and 4 bases at J, with 16 bases in the middle. The CDR3 totals 15 residues. Broader study findings: Bulk unsorted samples prevented comparison of CD4+ and CD8+ repertoires.

The TCR sequence derives from a man aged 40-49 years with primary liver carcinoma and hepatitis B virus infection. The genes are TRBV11-1 and TRBJ2-1; D gene ambiguous. The sequenced sample consisted of peripheral blood. The CDR3 reads CASSLEVTRYNEQFF. CDR3 DNA: TGTGCCAGCAGTCTAGAGGTTACAAGGTACAATGAGCAGTTCTTC.